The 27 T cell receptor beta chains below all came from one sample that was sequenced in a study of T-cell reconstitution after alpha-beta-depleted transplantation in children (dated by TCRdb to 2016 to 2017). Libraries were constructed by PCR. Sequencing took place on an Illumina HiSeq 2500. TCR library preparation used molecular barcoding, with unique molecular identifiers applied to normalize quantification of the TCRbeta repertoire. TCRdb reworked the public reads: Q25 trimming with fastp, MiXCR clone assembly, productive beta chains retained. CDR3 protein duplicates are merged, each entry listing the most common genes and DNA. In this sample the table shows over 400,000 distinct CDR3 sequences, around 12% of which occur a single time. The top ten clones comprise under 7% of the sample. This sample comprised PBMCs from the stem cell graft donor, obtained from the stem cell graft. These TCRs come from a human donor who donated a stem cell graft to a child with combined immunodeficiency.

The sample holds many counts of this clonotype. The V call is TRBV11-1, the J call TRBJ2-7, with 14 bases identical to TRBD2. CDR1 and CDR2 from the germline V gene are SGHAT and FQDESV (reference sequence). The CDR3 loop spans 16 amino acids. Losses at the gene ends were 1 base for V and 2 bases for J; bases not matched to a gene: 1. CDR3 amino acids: CASSLEGLAGAYEQYF. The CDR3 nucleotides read TGTGCCAGCAGCTTAGAGGGACTAGCGGGAGCCTACGAGCAGTACTTC.

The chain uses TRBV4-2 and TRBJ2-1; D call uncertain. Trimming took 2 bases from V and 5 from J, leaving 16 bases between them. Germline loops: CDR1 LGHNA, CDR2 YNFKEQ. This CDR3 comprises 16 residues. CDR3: CASSQFVDVPNNEQFF. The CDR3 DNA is TGTGCCAGCAGCCAATTCGTTGATGTTCCTAACAATGAGCAGTTCTTC.

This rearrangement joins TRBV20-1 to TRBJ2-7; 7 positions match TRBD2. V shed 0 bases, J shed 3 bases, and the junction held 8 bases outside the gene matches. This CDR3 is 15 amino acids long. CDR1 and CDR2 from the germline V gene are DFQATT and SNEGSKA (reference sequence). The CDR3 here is CSARDRSLAVYEQYF. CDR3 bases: TGCAGTGCTAGAGATAGGTCGCTAGCGGTCTACGAGCAGTACTTC.

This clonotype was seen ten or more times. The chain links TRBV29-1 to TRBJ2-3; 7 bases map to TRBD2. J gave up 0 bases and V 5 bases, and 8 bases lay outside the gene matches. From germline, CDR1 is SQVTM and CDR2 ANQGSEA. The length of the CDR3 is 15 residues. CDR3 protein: CSVKPSGTSTDTQYF. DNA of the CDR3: TGCAGCGTTAAGCCGAGCGGGACGAGCACAGATACGCAGTATTTT.

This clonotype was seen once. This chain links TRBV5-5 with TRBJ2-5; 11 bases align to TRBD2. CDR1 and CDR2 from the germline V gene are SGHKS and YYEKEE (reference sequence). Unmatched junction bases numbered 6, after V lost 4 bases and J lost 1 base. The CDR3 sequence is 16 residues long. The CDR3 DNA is TGTGCCAGCAGCCCCATAGCGGGAGGGGTCCAAGAGACCCAGTACTTC. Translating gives CASSPIAGGVQETQYF.

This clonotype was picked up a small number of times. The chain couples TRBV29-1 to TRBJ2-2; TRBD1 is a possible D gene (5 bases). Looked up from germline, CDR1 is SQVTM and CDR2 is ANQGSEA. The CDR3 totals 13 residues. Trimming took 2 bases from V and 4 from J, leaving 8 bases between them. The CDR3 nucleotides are TGCAGCGTTGAACTGGACACCACCGGGGAGCTGTTTTTT. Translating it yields CSVELDTTGELFF.

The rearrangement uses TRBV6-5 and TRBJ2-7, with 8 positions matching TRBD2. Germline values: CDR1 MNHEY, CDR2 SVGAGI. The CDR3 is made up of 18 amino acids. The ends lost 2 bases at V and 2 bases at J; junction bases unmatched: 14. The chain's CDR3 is CASSYGLAGPYTPYEQYF. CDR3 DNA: TGTGCCAGCAGTTACGGCCTAGCGGGTCCCTATACCCCCTACGAGCAGTACTTC.

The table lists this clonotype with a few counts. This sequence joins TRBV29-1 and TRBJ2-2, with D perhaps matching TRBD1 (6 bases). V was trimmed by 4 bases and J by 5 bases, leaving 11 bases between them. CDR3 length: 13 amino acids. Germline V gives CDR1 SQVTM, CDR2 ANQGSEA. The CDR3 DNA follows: TGCAGCGTTGCATGGGGGCGTACCGGGGAGCTGTTTTTT. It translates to CSVAWGRTGELFF.

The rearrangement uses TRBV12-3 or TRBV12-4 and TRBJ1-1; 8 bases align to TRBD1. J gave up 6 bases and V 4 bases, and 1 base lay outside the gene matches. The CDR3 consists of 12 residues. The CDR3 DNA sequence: TGTGCCAGCAGTTCACAGGGGGCTGAAGCTTTCTTT. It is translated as CASSSQGAEAFF.

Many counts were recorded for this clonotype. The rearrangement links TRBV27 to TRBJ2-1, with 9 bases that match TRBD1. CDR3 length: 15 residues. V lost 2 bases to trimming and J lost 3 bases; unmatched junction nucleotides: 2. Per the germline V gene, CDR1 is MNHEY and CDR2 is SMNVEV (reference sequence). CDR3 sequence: CASSLGTGLYNEQFF. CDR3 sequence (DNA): TGTGCCAGCAGTTTAGGGACAGGGCTCTACAATGAGCAGTTCTTC.

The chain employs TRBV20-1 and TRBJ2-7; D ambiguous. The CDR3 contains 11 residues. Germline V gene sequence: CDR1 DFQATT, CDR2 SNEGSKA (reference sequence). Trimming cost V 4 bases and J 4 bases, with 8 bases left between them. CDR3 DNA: TGCAGTGCTAATAGGGTATACGAGCAGTACTTC. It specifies CSANRVYEQYF.

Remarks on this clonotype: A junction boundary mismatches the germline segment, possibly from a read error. CDR3 DNA: TGTACCAGCAGATCGACCGCAGGGGCCAACGTCCTGACTTTC. Residues: CTSRSTAGANVLTF. The chain is built from TRBV12-3 or TRBV12-4 and TRBJ2-6; D is unresolved. The CDR3 length is 14 residues.

CDR3 bases: TGTGCCAGCAGCTCCCTAGGGACAGGGACGAACACCGGGGAGCTGTTTTTT. Residues: CASSSLGTGTNTGELFF. The genes are TRBV7-6 and TRBJ2-2; 9 bases fit TRBD1. Germline V gene data show CDR1 as SGHVS and CDR2 as FNYEAQ. Trimming took 4 bases from V and 0 from J; bases not matched to a gene: 6. The CDR3 runs to 17 residues. The whole variable domain, filled in from reference TRBV7-6 and TRBJ2-2, reads GAGVSQSPRYKVTKRGQDVALRCDPISGHVSLYWYRQALGQGPEFLTYFNYEAQQDKSGLPNDRFSAERPEGSISTLTIQRTEQRDSAMYRCASSSLGTGTNTGELFFGEGSRLTVL.

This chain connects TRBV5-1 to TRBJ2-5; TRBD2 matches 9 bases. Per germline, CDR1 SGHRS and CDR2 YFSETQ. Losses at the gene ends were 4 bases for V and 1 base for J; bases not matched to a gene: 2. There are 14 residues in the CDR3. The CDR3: CASSRGLAQETQYF. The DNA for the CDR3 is TGCGCCAGCAGCAGGGGACTAGCCCAAGAGACCCAGTACTTC.

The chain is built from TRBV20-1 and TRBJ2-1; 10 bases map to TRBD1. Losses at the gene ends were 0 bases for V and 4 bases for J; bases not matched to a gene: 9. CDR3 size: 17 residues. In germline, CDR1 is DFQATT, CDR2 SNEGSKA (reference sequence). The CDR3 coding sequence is TGCAGTGCTAGAGAGCGGCAGGGACAGGGGAGATACAATGAGCAGTTCTTC. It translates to CSARERQGQGRYNEQFF.

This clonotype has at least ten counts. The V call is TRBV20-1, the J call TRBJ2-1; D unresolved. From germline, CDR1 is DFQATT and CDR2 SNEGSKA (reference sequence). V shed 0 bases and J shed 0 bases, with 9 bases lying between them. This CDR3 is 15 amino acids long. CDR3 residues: CSAREDWSSYNEQFF. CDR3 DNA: TGCAGTGCTAGAGAAGACTGGAGCTCCTACAATGAGCAGTTCTTC.

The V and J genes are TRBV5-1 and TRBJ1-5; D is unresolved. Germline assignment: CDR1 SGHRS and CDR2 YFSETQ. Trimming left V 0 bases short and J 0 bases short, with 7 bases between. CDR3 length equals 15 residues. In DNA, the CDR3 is TGCGCCAGCAGCTTGGAAGGGAATAGCAATCAGCCCCAGCATTTT. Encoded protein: CASSLEGNSNQPQHF.

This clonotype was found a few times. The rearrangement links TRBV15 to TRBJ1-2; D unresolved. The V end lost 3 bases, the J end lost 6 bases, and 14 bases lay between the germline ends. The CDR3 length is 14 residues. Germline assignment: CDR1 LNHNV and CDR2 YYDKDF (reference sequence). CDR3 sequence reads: CATSRSPRADGYTF. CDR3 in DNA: TGTGCCACCAGCAGGTCCCCCCGGGCGGATGGCTACACCTTC.

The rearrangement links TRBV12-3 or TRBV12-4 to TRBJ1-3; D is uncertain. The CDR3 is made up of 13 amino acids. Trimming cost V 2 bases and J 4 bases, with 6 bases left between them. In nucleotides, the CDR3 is TGTGCCAGCAGTTTAACTGACGGAAACACCATATATTTT. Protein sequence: CASSLTDGNTIYF.

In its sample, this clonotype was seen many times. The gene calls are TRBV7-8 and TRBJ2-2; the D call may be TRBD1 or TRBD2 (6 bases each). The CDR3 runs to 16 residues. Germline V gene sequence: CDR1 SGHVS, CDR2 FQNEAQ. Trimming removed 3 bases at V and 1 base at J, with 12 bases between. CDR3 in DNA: TGTGCCAGCAGCTTTTGGGGGGCCCGGAACACCGGGGAGCTGTTTTTT. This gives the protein CASSFWGARNTGELFF.

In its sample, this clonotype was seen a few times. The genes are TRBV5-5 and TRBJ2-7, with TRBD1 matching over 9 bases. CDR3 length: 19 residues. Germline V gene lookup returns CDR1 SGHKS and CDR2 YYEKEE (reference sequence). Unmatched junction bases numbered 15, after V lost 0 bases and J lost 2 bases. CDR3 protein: CASSLASPGQGTVPYEQYF. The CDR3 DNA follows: TGTGCCAGCAGCTTGGCTAGCCCGGGACAGGGAACGGTTCCCTACGAGCAGTACTTC.

In DNA form, the CDR3 reads TGTGCCAGCGGAACGAGACCAGGGTACGAGCAGTACTTC. Its translation: CASGTRPGYEQYF. The genes are TRBV12-3 or TRBV12-4 and TRBJ2-7, with D possibly TRBD1 on 5 matching bases. The CDR3 contains 13 residues. Trimming took off 8 bases at V and 4 bases at J, with 15 bases between the two ends.

The CDR3 region is CASSLGPAGLYGYTF. For the CDR3, the DNA is TGTGCCAGCAGTCTTGGGCCTGCGGGGCTCTATGGCTACACCTTC. This chain joins TRBV12-3 or TRBV12-4 and TRBJ1-2; TRBD1 might be the D (5 bases). The CDR3 contains 15 residues. The germline V and J ends were trimmed by 5 bases and 4 bases, with 17 bases remaining between them.

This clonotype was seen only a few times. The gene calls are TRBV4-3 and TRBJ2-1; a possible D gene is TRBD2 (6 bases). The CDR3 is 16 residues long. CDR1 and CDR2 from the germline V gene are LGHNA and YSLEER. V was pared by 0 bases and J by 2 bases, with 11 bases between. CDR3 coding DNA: TGCGCCAGCAGCCAAGAATCGACTAGTCCCTACAATGAGCAGTTCTTC. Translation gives CASSQESTSPYNEQFF.

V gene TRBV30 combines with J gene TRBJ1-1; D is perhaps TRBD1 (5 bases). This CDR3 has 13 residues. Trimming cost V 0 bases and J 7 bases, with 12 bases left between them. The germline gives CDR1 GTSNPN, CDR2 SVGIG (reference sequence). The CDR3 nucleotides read TGTGCCTGGAGTGTTGTTGTAACAGGTGAAGCTTTCTTT. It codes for CAWSVVVTGEAFF.

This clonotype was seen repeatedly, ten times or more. DNA for the CDR3: TGTGCCAGCAGCGTAGTCAGCGGGGGGGGACAAGAGACCCAGTACTTC. Translation: CASSVVSGGGQETQYF. This rearrangement joins TRBV9 to TRBJ2-5, with 10 nucleotides matching TRBD2. J lost 2 bases, V lost 0 bases, and 4 bases had no gene match. The length of the CDR3 is 16 residues. Germline V lookup: CDR1 SGDLS, CDR2 YYNGEE.

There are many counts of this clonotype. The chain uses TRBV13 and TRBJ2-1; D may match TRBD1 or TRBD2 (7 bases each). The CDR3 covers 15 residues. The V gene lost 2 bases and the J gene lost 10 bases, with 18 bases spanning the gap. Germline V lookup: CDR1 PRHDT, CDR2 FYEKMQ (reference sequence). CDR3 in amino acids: CASSLWRQGGGEQFF. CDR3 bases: TGTGCCAGCAGCTTATGGCGGCAGGGGGGGGGAGAGCAGTTCTTC.